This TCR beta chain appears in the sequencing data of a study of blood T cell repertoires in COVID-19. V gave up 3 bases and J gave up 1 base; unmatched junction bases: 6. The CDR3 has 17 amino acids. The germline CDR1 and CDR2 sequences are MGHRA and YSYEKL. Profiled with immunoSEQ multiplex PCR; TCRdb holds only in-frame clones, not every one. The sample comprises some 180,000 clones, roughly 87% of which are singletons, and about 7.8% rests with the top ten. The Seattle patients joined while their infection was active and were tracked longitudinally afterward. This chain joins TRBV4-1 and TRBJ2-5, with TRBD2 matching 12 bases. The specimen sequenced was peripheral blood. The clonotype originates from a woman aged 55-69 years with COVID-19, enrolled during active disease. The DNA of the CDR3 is TGCGCCAGCAGCCAGGCCCCGGGACTAGCGGGCCAAGAGACCCAGTACTTC. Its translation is CASSQAPGLAGQETQYF.